Presented here are 17 T cell receptor beta chains from one specimen sequenced in a study of shared clonotypes between healthy human individuals. Data came from immunoSEQ multiplex PCR; TCRdb stores just in-frame clones and leaves some out. The sample contains 450,000 to 500,000 clones, over 60% of which appear only once. The source material was PBMCs. The receptors shown here come from a woman aged 40 to 50 in good health. Some clones in this sample may be carry-over from other donors' samples.

This rearrangement joins TRBV19 to TRBJ1-2; 12 nucleotides line up with TRBD1. V lost 6 bases and J lost 4; bases outside the gene matches: 3. The germline V gene encodes CDR1 LNHDA and CDR2 SQIVND (reference sequence). This CDR3 spans 14 amino acids. The CDR3 loop is CASSRGQGAYGYTF. The CDR3 DNA reads TGTGCCAGTAGCCGGGGACAGGGGGCCTATGGCTACACCTTC.

This clone was picked up one time. This sequence joins TRBV10-2 and TRBJ1-2; 8 bases align to TRBD1. V lost 7 bases to trimming and J lost 6 bases; unmatched junction nucleotides: 10. Germline-derived CDR1 and CDR2 are WSHSY and SAAADI. The CDR3 loop spans 14 amino acids. The CDR3 loop is CASMFAGGGDGYTF. The CDR3, as DNA: TGCGCCAGCATGTTCGCAGGGGGCGGCGATGGCTACACCTTC.

The rearrangement links TRBV5-1 to TRBJ1-2; 7 bases match TRBD1. V dropped 3 bases and J dropped 4; count of bases not matched to a gene: 6. The CDR3 has 14 residues. Per the germline V gene, CDR1 is SGHRS and CDR2 is YFSETQ. CDR3 sequence reads: CASSSGTELYGYTF. In DNA form, the CDR3 reads TGCGCCAGCAGCTCCGGGACAGAACTCTATGGCTACACCTTC.

The CDR3 spells CAISENEKLFF. CDR3 nucleotide sequence: TGTGCCATCAGTGAAAATGAAAAACTGTTTTTT. The chain links TRBV10-3 to TRBJ1-4; no firm D call. V was pared by 3 bases and J by 5 bases, with 1 base between. In germline, CDR1 is ENHRY, CDR2 SYGVKD. This CDR3 contains 11 residues.

This clone was observed at least ten times. The J gene is TRBJ2-5, the V gene TRBV27; TRBD2 matches at 11 bases. With 8 bases clipped from V and 5 bases from J, the junction kept 4 bases outside the gene matches. CDR3 length: 13 residues. CDR1 is MNHEY, CDR2 SMNVEV, per germline (reference sequence). CDR3 sequence reads: CASGGLAEETQYF. In DNA, the CDR3 is TGTGCCAGCGGGGGACTAGCGGAGGAGACCCAGTACTTC.

This sequence joins TRBV19 and TRBJ2-2; D gene unclear. The CDR3 totals 13 residues. Germline V gene sequence: CDR1 LNHDA, CDR2 SQIVND (reference sequence). Trimming pared 5 bases from V and 6 bases from J, leaving 10 bases between. The CDR3 loop is CASSVQNAGELFF. In DNA form, the CDR3 reads TGTGCCAGTAGTGTCCAGAATGCCGGGGAGCTGTTTTTT.

In DNA, the CDR3 is TGTGCCAGCAGCTATTTAGCGGGGAACAATGAGCAGTTCTTC. This gives the protein CASSYLAGNNEQFF. V and J are TRBV28 and TRBJ2-1; 8 bases fit TRBD2. The CDR3 extends over 14 amino acids. After removal of 6 bases from V and 5 bases from J, the junction contained 6 bases not matched to a gene. CDR1 MDHEN and CDR2 SYDVKM come from the germline V gene.

The chain carries TRBV21-1 and TRBJ2-7. TRBV21-1 is deemed a pseudogene. This CDR3 has 20 residues. In DNA form, the CDR3 reads TGTGCCAGCAGCAAGGTGGGCCCCACCTCCCTGCGAGGGGACGGTGACGAGCAGTACTTC. Its protein product is CASSKVGPTSLRGDGDEQYF.

This chain uses TRBV18 with TRBJ2-3, with 7 bases identical to TRBD2. The trim removed 4 bases at V and 1 base at J, leaving 11 bases unmatched. The length of the CDR3 is 17 residues. Per the germline V gene, CDR1 is KGHSH and CDR2 is LQKENI. CDR3 amino acids: CASSQGAFTSGTDTQYF. In DNA, the CDR3 is TGTGCCAGCTCACAAGGGGCATTTACTAGCGGCACAGATACGCAGTATTTT.

This clone came up once. The rearrangement uses TRBV29-1 and TRBJ2-3; a possible D gene is TRBD2 (5 bases). Trimming removed 2 bases from V and 2 bases from J, with 8 bases in between. In germline, CDR1 is SQVTM, CDR2 ANQGSEA. This CDR3 comprises 13 residues. CDR3: CSVERTHTDTQYF. The CDR3 region has the DNA TGCAGCGTTGAACGGACTCACACAGATACGCAGTATTTT.

This clone has just a few counts. The V gene is TRBV5-1, the J gene TRBJ2-7; D not certain. V was pared by 0 bases and J by 0 bases, with 7 bases between. Germline loops: CDR1 SGHRS, CDR2 YFSETQ. The CDR3 has 14 residues. CDR3 amino acids: CASSLDASSYEQYF. As DNA, the CDR3 is TGCGCCAGCAGCTTGGACGCCTCCTCCTACGAGCAGTACTTC.

The chain joins TRBV11-3 to TRBJ2-2; D is ambiguous. Trimming took off 1 base at V and 1 base at J, with 4 bases between the two ends. CDR1 and CDR2 from the germline V gene are SGHNT and YENEEA. The CDR3 spans 14 residues. CDR3 sequence (DNA): TGTGCCAGCAGCTTAGGGGGGAACACCGGGGAGCTGTTTTTT. This codes for CASSLGGNTGELFF.

The chain links TRBV28 to TRBJ1-1; D may be TRBD1 (5 bases). The V end lost 10 bases, the J end lost 3 bases, and 18 bases lay between the germline ends. The CDR3 covers 14 residues. Germline loops: CDR1 MDHEN, CDR2 SYDVKM. The CDR3: CATQASVTDTEAFF. DNA of the CDR3: TGTGCCACCCAGGCTTCGGTGACAGACACTGAAGCTTTCTTT.

This rearrangement joins TRBV28 to TRBJ2-7; 12 bases agree with TRBD2. Germline CDR1 and CDR2: MDHEN and SYDVKM. The CDR3 extends over 20 amino acids. V dropped 3 bases and J dropped 3; count of bases not matched to a gene: 18. The CDR3 bases are TGTGCCAGCAGTTTCGGTCTAGCGGGAGGGCTTCCTCATCGATACTACGAGCAGTACTTC. It encodes CASSFGLAGGLPHRYYEQYF.

The chain is built from TRBV10-3 and TRBJ2-5; TRBD1 matches 8 bases. The CDR3 runs 11 residues. CDR1 and CDR2 (germline): ENHRY, SYGVKD. After removal of 10 bases from V and 4 bases from J, the junction contained 2 bases not matched to a gene. The DNA for the CDR3 is TGTGCCACTGGGACAGGAGAGACCCAGTACTTC. It encodes CATGTGETQYF.

The chain has TRBV15 and TRBJ2-1, with D unresolved. The CDR3 is made up of 13 amino acids. V was trimmed by 0 bases and J by 10 bases, leaving 10 bases between them. The germline V gene has CDR1 LNHNV and CDR2 YYDKDF (reference sequence). The CDR3 coding sequence is TGTGCCACCAGCAGAGATGAAACCGGGGAGCAGTTCTTC. Residues: CATSRDETGEQFF. The whole variable domain, filled in from reference TRBV15 and TRBJ2-1, reads DAMVIQNPRYQVTQFGKPVTLSCSQTLNHNVMYWYQQKSSQAPKLLFHYYDKDFNNEADTPDNFQSRRPNTSFCFLDIRSPGLGDTAMYLCATSRDETGEQFFGPGTRLTVL.

The CDR3 sequence: CASSFREGTGELFF. The DNA for the CDR3 is TGTGCCAGCAGCTTCCGGGAGGGGACCGGGGAGCTGTTTTTT. V is TRBV7-2 and J is TRBJ2-2, with 8 bases lining up with TRBD2. This CDR3 spans 14 amino acids. Germline values: CDR1 SGHTA, CDR2 FQGNSA. With V trimmed by 3 bases and J by 5 bases, 2 bases remained unmatched.